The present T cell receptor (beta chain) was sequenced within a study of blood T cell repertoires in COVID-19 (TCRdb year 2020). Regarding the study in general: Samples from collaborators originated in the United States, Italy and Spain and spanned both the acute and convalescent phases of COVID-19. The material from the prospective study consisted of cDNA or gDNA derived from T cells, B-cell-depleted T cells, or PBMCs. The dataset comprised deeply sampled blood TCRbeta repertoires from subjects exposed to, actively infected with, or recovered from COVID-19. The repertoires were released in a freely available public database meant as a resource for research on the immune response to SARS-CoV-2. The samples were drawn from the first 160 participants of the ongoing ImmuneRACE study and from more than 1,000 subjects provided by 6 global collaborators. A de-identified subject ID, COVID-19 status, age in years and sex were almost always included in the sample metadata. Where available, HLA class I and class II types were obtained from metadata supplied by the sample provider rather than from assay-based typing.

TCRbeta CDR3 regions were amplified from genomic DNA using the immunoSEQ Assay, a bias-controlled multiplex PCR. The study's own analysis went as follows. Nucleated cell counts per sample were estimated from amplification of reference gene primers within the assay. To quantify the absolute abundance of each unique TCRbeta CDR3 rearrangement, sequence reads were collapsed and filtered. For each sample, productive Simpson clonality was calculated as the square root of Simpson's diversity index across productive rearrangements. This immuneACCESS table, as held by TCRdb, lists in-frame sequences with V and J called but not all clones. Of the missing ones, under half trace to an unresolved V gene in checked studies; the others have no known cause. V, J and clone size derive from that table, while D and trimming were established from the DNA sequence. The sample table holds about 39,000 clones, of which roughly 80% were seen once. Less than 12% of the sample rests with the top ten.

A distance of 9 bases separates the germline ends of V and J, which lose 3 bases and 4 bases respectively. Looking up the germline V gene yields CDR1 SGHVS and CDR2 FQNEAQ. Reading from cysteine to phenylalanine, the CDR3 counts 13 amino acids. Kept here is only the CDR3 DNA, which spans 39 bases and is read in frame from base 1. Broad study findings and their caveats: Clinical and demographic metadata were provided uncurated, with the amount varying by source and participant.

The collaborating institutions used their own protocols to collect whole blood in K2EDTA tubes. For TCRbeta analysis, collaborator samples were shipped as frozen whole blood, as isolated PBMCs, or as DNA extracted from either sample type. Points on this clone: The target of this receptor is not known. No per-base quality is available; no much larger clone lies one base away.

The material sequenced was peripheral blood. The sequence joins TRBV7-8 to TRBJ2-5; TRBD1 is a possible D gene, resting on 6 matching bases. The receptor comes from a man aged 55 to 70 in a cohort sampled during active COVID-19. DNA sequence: TGTGCCAGCAGCTTTGGGGGCCCAGAGACCCAGTACTTC. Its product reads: CASSFGGPETQYF.